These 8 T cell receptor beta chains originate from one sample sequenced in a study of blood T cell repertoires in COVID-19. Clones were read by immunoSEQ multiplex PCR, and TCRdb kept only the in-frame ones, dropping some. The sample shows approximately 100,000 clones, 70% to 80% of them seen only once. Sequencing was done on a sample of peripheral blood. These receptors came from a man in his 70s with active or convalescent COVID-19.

The CDR3 is CASSPSGRAYNEQFF. The CDR3 coding sequence is TGTGCCAGCAGTCCGAGCGGGAGGGCCTACAATGAGCAGTTCTTC. The V and J genes are TRBV2 and TRBJ2-1; 10 bases map to TRBD2. The length of the CDR3 is 15 residues. V trimming: 5 bases; J trimming: 2 bases; junction bases outside the gene matches: 3. The germline CDR1 and CDR2 sequences are SNHLY and FYNNEI.

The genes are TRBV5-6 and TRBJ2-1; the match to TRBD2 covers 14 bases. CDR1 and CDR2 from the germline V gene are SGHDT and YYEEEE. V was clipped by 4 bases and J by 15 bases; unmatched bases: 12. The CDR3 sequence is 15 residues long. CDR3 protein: CASSIRLAGGPRVFF. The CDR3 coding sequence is TGTGCCAGCAGCATTCGACTAGCGGGAGGGCCGAGGGTGTTCTTC.

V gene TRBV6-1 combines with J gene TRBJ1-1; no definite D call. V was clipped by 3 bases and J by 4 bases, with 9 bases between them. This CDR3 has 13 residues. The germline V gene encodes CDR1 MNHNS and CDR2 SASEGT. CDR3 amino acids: CASSELPSTEAFF. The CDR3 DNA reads TGTGCCAGCAGTGAGCTGCCGAGCACTGAAGCTTTCTTT.

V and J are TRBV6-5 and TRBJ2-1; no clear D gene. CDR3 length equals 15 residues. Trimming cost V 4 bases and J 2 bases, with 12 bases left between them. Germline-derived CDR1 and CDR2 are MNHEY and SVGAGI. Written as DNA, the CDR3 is TGTGCCAGCAGTTTCCGAGACACCCCCTACAATGAGCAGTTCTTC. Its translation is CASSFRDTPYNEQFF.

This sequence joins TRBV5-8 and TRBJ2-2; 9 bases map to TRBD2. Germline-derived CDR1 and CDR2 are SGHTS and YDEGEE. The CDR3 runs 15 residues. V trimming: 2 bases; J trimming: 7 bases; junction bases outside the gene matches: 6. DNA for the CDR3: TGTGCCAGCAGCTTCCGCGGGGGGGCGATCGGGGAGCTGTTTTTT. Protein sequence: CASSFRGGAIGELFF.

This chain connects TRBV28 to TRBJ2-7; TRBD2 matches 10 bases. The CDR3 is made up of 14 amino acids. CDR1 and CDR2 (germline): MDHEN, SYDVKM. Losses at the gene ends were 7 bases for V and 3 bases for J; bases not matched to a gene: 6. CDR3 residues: CASNGLAEIYEQYF. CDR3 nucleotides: TGTGCCAGCAATGGACTAGCGGAGATCTACGAGCAGTACTTC.

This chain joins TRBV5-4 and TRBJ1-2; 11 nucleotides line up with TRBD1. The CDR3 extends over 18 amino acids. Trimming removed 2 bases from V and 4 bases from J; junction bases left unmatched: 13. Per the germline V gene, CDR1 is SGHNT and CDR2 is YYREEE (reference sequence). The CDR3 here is CASSFGGTGGRFIYGYTF. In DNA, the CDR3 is TGTGCCAGCAGCTTCGGGGGGACAGGGGGACGGTTTATCTATGGCTACACCTTC.

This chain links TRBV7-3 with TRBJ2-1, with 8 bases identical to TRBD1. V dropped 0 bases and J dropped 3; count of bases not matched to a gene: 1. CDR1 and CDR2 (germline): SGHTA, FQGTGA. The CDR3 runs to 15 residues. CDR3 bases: TGTGCCAGCAGCTTAACACAGGGGGACTACAATGAGCAGTTCTTC. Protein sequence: CASSLTQGDYNEQFF. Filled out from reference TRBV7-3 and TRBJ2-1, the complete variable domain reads GAGVSQTPSNKVTEKGKYVELRCDPISGHTALYWYRQSLGQGPEFLIYFQGTGAADDSGLPNDRFFAVRPEGSVSTLKIQRTERGDSAVYLCASSLTQGDYNEQFFGPGTRLTVL.